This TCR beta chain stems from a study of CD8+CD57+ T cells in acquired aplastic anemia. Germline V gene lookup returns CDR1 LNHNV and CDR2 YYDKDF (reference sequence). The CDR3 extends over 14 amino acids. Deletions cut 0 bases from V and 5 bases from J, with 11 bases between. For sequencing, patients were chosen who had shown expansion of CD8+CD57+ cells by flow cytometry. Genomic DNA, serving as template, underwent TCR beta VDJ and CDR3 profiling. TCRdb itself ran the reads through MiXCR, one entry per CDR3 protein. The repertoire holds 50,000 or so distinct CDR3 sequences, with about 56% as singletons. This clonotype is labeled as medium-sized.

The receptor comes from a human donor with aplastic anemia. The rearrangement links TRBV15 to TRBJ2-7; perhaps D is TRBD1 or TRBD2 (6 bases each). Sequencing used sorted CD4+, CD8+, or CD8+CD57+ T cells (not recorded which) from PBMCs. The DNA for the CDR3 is TGTGCCACCAGCAGAGATGGAGGGGGGAACGAGCAGTACGTC. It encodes CATSRDGGGNEQYV.